This T cell receptor beta chain was recovered during a study of read filtering for tumor transcriptome and immune sequencing. Study results and limitations: Around 80% of IR-seq clonotypes had a single read, yet these held roughly 3.7% of reads.

In its sample, this clonotype was seen many times. Its target is not known. The library was built from around 380 ng RNA with molecular barcoded adaptors for alpha/delta and beta/gamma chains. TCRdb re-derived calls from the reads in MiXCR, one entry per CDR3 protein. The sample has 100,000 to 150,000 distinct CDR3 sequences; less than 15% are singletons. The V segment lost 1 base and the J segment 4 bases; nucleotides outside the gene matches: 13. This CDR3 has 17 amino acids. Germline lookup yields CDR1 SQVTM and CDR2 ANQGSEA. J is TRBJ1-2 and V is TRBV29-1, with 9 nucleotides matching TRBD1. The source material was a population of CD138-negative cells sorted from bone marrow. The clonotype comes from a donor older than 35 with multiple myeloma. CDR3 in DNA: TGCAGCGTTGAAGCCGGACAGGGGACTCTATCGCCCTATGGCTACACCTTC. The encoded protein is CSVEAGQGTLSPYGYTF.